This TCR beta chain originates from a study of T-cell memory formation after mild COVID-19. Study-wide results and caveats: CD4/CD8 balance held among clones contracting day 15 to 85, and later expanders leaned CD4+.

5'RACE with constant-segment primers built TCRalpha and TCRbeta cDNA libraries with UMIs. TCRdb called the 5' RACE reads again in MiXCR, with one record for every CDR3 protein. Among roughly 620,000 distinct CDR3 sequences listed, over 15% were seen once. The V end was cut by 5 bases, the J end by 5 bases, with 8 bases between. The CDR3 length is 12 residues. Germline CDR1 is ENHRY and CDR2 is SYGVKD. Remarks on this clonotype: Its antigen remains unidentified.

The rearrangement uses TRBV10-3 and TRBJ2-3; D is ambiguous. The clonotype was recovered from an adult woman who had mild COVID-19 (a few samples of this study predate the infection). Cell type and time point are not known. The sequencing input was PBMCs or a T cell subset sorted from them (not recorded which). This chain's CDR3 is CAISRSGDTQYF. As DNA, the CDR3 is TGTGCCATCAGTCGGTCAGGAGATACGCAGTATTTT.